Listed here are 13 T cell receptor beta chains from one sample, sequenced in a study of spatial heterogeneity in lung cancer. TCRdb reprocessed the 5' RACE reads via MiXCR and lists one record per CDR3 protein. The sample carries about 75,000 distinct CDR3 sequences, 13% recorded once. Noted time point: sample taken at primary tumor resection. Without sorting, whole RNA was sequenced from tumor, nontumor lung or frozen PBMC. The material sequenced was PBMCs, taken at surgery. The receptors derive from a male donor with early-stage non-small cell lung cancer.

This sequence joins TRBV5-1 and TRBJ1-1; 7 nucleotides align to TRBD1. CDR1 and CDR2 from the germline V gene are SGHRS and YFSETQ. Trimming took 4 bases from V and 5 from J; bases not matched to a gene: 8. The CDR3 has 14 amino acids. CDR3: CASSRLTGRTEAFF. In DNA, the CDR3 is TGCGCCAGCAGCCGACTGACAGGGCGAACTGAAGCTTTCTTT.

This chain's CDR3 is CASRRATSGAAKNIQYF. Written as DNA, the CDR3 is TGTGCCAGCAGGCGAGCGACTAGCGGGGCCGCCAAAAACATTCAGTACTTC. J is TRBJ2-4 and V is TRBV6-5; 11 bases agree with TRBD2. Unmatched junction bases numbered 8, after V lost 6 bases and J lost 1 base. The CDR3 extends over 17 amino acids. Looked up from germline, CDR1 is MNHEY and CDR2 is SVGAGI.

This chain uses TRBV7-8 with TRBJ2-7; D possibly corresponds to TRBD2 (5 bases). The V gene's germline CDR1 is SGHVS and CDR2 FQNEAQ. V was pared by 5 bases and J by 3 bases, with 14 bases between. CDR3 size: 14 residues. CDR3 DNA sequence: TGTGCCAGCAGCCTGGGAAAACGGGACTACGAGCAGTACTTC. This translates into CASSLGKRDYEQYF. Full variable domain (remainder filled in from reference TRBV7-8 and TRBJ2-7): GAGVSQSPRYKVAKRGQDVALRCDPISGHVSLFWYQQALGQGPEFLTYFQNEAQLDKSGLPSDRFFAERPEGSVSTLKIQRTQQEDSAVYLCASSLGKRDYEQYFGPGTRLTVT.

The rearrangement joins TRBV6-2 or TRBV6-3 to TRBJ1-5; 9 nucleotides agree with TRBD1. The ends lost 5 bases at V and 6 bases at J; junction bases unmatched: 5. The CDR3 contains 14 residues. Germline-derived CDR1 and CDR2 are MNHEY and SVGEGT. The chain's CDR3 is CASSDTGGFQPQHF. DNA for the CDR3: TGTGCCAGCAGTGATACAGGGGGCTTTCAGCCCCAGCATTTT.

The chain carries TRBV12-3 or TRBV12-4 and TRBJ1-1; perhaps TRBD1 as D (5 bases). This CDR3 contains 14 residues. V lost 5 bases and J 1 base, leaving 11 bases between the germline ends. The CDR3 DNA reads TGTGCCAGCAGTCCGGGACGGAAGAACACTGAAGCTTTCTTT. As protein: CASSPGRKNTEAFF.

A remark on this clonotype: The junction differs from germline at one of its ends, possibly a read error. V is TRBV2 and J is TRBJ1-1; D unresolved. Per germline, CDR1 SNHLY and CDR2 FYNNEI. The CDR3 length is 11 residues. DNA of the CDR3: TGTGTCAGCAAGGTGGTTACTGAAGCTTTCTTT. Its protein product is CVSKVVTEAFF.

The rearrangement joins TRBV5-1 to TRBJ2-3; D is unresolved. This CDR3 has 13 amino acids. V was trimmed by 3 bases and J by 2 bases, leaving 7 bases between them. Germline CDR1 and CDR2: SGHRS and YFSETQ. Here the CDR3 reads CASSSIPTDTQYF. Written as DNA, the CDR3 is TGCGCCAGCAGCTCTATACCCACAGATACGCAGTATTTT.

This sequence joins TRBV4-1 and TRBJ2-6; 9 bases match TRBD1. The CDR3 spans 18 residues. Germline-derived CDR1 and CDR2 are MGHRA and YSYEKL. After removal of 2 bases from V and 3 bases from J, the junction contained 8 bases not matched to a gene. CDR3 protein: CASSQTGQGTGGANVLTF. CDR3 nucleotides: TGCGCCAGCAGCCAAACGGGACAGGGTACAGGTGGGGCCAACGTCCTGACTTTC.

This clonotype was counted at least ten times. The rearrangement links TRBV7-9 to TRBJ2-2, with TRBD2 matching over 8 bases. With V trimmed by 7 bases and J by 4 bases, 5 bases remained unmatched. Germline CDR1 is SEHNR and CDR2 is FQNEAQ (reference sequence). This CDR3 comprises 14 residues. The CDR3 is CASTGTRGTGELFF. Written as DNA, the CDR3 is TGTGCCAGCACCGGGACTAGGGGCACCGGGGAGCTGTTTTTT.

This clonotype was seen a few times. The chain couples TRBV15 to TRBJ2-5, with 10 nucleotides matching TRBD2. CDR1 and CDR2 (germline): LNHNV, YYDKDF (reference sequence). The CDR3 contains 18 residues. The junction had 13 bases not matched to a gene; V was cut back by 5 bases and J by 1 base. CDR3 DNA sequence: TGTGCCACCAGCTCTCCATCGAGTATAGCGGGAGGCCAAGAGACCCAGTACTTC. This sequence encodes CATSSPSSIAGGQETQYF. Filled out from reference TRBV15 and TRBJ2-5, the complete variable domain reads DAMVIQNPRYQVTQFGKPVTLSCSQTLNHNVMYWYQQKSSQAPKLLFHYYDKDFNNEADTPDNFQSRRPNTSFCFLDIRSPGLGDTAMYLCATSSPSSIAGGQETQYFGPGTRLLVL.

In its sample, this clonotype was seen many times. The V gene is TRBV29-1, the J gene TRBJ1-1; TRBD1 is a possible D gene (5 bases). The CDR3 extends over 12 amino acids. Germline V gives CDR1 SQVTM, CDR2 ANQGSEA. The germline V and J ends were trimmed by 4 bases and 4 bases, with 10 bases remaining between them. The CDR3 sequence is CSVVGESTEAFF. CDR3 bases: TGCAGCGTTGTGGGGGAAAGCACTGAAGCTTTCTTT.

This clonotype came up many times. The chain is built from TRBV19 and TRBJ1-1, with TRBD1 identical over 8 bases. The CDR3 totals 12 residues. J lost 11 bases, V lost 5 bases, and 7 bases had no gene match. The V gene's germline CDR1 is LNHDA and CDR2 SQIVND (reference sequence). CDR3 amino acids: CASSWDRRWAFF. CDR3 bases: TGTGCCAGTAGTTGGGACAGGAGATGGGCTTTCTTT. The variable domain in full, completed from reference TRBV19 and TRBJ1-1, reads DGGITQSPKYLFRKEGQNVTLSCEQNLNHDAMYWYRQDPGQGLRLIYYSQIVNDFQKGDIAEGYSVSREKKESFPLTVTSAQKNPTAFYLCASSWDRRWAFFGQGTRLTVV.

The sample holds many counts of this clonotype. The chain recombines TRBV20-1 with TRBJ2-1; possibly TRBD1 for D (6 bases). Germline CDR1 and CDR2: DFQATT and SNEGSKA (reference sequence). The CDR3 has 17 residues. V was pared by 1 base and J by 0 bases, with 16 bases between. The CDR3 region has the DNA TGCAGTGCTAGAGGGTTACAGGGACGCAGCTCCTACAATGAGCAGTTCTTC. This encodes CSARGLQGRSSYNEQFF.